This TCR beta chain was profiled in a study of CD8 T cells in Susac syndrome (dated by TCRdb to the late 2010s). In the study overall: Repertoire sequencing was used to test whether CD8+ T cell activation and differentiation in Susac syndrome was antigen driven.

A word on this clonotype: It lacks a known antigen. The record has no base qualities; no much larger clone is one base away.

Reading from cysteine to phenylalanine, the CDR3 counts 13 amino acids. The sequence is cut down to CDR3 DNA, 39 bases in frame from base 1. Via the germline V gene (reference sequence), CDR1 is SEHNR and CDR2 FQNEAQ. V was cut back by 11 bases and J by 0 bases, leaving a gap of 12 bases between them. RNA was extracted with the RNeasy kit and 0.5 to 1 ug was reverse transcribed using random hexamers. TCR beta CDR3 regions were amplified with the immunoSEQ multiplex PCR assay covering 54 Vbeta and 13 Jbeta segments. Bias from PCR amplification was corrected by using a synthetic template baseline for primer optimization and for computational correction. Per the source publication's procedure: Reads were annotated to V, D and J genes per IMGT and analyzed with immunoSEQ Analyzer, keeping only productive sequences. Clonality was calculated as one minus the Shannon entropy normalized by log2 of the number of productive unique sequences. For each patient and control, public and private clones were evaluated among the 100 most prevalent clones. Clones were defined as Susac-specific when absent from the healthy and MS cohorts, from approximately 1,100 published viral clones and from other ImmuneACCESS disease sequences. Starting from the raw public reads, TCRdb applied fastp trimming at Q25, assembled clones with MiXCR and retained in-frame beta chains. Each CDR3 protein gets just one entry, which takes the most common genes and DNA from the rows behind it. TCRdb's processing, not the study's, gives the V and J calls here. In all, the sample holds roughly 190,000 distinct CDR3 sequences, and around 93% of those were seen once. The ten largest clones represent 0.095% to 0.12% of the sample.

General findings and caveats noted by the study authors: The study acknowledged that relatively few individuals were included in the TCR sequencing and HLA analysis.

High-throughput TCR beta sequencing profiled peripheral blood CD8+ and CD4+ T cells from healthy donors, Susac syndrome patients and multiple sclerosis patients. The healthy donors served as controls matched for age and sex. Bulk CD8+ and CD4+ T cells were purified by magnetic negative isolation, whereas CD8+ TEMRA cells were enriched by FACS. Blood was collected in EDTA tubes and processed within 24 hours, with PBMCs isolated through density gradient centrifugation. PBMCs intended for TCR sequencing were cryopreserved in liquid nitrogen and were subsequently thawed in a 37 degrees C water bath. The sorted or isolated CD4+, CD8+ and CD8+ TEMRA cells reached a purity of at least 90%.

The sequenced material came from CD4+ T cells from PBMCs. The sequence joins TRBV7-9 to TRBJ2-3; the best D guess is TRBD1, with 5 bases matching. This clonotype was obtained from a human donor in good health. The CDR3 here reads CALQVRSTDTQYF. The nucleotide sequence reads as follows: TGTGCCTTACAGGTCCGGAGCACAGATACGCAGTATTTT.